The present TCR beta chain was sequenced within a study of metastatic and nonmetastatic thyroid tumors. Looking at the study overall: Comparative analysis of repertoires was undertaken across blood and tumor or nodule tissue obtained from malignant and benign thyroid patients.

There were no patients who had received any treatment before thyroid surgery. How the authors handled the data: For papillary thyroid cancer, a distant-metastasis classifier was constructed from CDR3 differences observed across clinicopathological groups. With MiXCR, TCRdb reprocessed the PCR reads. These V and J calls rely on TCRdb rather than the paper's analysis. The table includes some 83,000 clones, about an eighth detected once. This clone has at least ten counts. Its antigen is unidentified. Trimming removed 0 bases from V and 6 bases from J; junction bases left unmatched: 5. In germline, CDR1 is DFQATT, CDR2 SNEGSKA (reference sequence). The CDR3 is 14 amino acids. Notes on the study in general: Versus benign nodules, malignant thyroid tumors reportedly had significantly higher TCR beta diversity, in blood and tumor.

The sequenced sample was tumor tissue. The clonotype originates from a female donor with papillary thyroid cancer or a benign thyroid nodule (not recorded which). Some clones in this sample may be carry-over from other donors' samples. The chain is built from TRBV20-1 and TRBJ2-1; 7 bases are a match to TRBD2. The CDR3 here is CSAREGGVFNEQFF. For the CDR3, the DNA is TGCAGTGCTAGAGAGGGGGGGGTTTTCAATGAGCAGTTCTTC.